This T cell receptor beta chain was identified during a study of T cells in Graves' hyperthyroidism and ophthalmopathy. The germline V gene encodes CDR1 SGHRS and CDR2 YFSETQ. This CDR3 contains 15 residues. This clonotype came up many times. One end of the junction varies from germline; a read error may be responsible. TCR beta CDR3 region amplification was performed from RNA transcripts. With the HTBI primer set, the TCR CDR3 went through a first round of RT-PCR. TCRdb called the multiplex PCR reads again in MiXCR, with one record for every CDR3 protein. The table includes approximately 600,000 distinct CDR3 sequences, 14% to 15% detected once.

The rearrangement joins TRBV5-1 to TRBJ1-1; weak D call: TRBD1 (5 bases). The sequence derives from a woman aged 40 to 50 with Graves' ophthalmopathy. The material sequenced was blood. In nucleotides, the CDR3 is TGCGCCAGCAGTTTGGATCCCGGGACGCGCACTGAAGCTTTCTTT. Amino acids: CASSLDPGTRTEAFF.